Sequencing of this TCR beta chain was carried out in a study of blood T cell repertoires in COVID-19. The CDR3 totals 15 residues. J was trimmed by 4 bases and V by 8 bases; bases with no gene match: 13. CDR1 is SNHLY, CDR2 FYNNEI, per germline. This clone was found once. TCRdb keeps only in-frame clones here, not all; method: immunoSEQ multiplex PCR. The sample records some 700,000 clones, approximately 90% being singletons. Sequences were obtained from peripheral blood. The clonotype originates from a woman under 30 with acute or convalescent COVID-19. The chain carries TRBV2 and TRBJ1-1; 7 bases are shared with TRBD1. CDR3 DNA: TGTGCCAGCGGTCCTCCCGACAGGGCGGGCACTGAAGCTTTCTTT. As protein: CASGPPDRAGTEAFF.